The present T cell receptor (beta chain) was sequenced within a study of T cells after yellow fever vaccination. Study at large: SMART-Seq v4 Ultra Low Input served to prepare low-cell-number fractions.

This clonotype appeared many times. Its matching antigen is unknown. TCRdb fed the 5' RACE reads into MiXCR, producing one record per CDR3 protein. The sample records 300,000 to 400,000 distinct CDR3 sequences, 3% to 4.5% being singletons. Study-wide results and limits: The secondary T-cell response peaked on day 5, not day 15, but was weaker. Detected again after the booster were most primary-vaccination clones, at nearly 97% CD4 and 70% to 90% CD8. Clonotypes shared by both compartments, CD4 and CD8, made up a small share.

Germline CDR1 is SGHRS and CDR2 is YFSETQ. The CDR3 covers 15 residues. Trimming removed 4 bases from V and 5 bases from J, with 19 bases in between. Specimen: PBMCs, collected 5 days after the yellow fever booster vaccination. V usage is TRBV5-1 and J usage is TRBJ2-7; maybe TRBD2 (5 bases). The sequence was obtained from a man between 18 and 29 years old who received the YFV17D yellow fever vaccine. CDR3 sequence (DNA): TGCGCCAGCAGCCCGACGGGGATTGTCGTCGACGAGCAGTACTTC. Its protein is CASSPTGIVVDEQYF. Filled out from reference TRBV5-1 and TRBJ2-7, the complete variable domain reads KAGVTQTPRYLIKTRGQQVTLSCSPISGHRSVSWYQQTPGQGLQFLFEYFSETQRNKGNFPGRFSGRQFSNSRSEMNVSTLELGDSALYLCASSPTGIVVDEQYFGPGTRLTVT.